The entry below describes one T cell receptor beta chain. This sample was included in a study of early stage breast cancer tumors. This CDR3 comprises 15 residues. Germline V lookup: CDR1 ENHRY, CDR2 SYGVKD. Trimming took 6 bases from V and 6 from J, leaving 19 bases between them. Sequencing used immunoSEQ multiplex PCR; TCRdb keeps in-frame clones, though not all of them. The sample consists of about 72,000 clones, 65% to 85% of them appearing once. The receptor was isolated from a person between 55 and 69 years old with breast cancer. The chain combines TRBV10-3 with TRBJ2-3; the D gene is possibly TRBD2 (7 bases). Sequencing was done on a sample of blood. The CDR3 sequence: CAISQEGGALDTQYF. The CDR3 DNA is TGTGCCATCAGCCAAGAAGGGGGGGCGCTGGATACGCAGTATTTT.